The 2 T cell receptor beta chains given below trace back to one sample, sequenced in a study of T cell changes during pregnancy in multiple sclerosis (dated by TCRdb to the late 2010s). The receptor library was made with the immunoSEQ multiplex PCR assay. Not all clones reach the TCRdb copy of this immuneACCESS table, which keeps in-frame sequences only. Checked studies attribute under half of the gap to unresolved V genes and leave the rest unexplained. The sample table lists some 97,000 clones, just over 90% of them with a count of one. Under 1.5% of the sample is taken by the ten largest. The source material was peripheral blood, sampled in the second trimester of pregnancy. These receptors originate from a female donor with multiple sclerosis, enrolled in a pregnancy study.

V usage is TRBV5-1 and J usage is TRBJ1-1; the D gene is possibly TRBD1 (5 bases). The CDR3 contains 15 residues. The germline V gene has CDR1 SGHRS and CDR2 YFSETQ. The V end was cut by 2 bases, the J end by 1 base, with 12 bases between. The CDR3 DNA reads TGCGCCAGCAGCTTTCAAACGGGGGGGAACACTGAAGCTTTCTTT. This codes for CASSFQTGGNTEAFF. Based on the CDR3 plus reference TRBV5-1 and TRBJ1-1, the full variable domain is KAGVTQTPRYLIKTRGQQVTLSCSPISGHRSVSWYQQTPGQGLQFLFEYFSETQRNKGNFPGRFSGRQFSNSRSEMNVSTLELGDSALYLCASSFQTGGNTEAFFGQGTRLTVV.

CDR3 loop: CSAEMNTEAFF. For the CDR3, the DNA is TGCAGTGCTGAGATGAACACTGAAGCTTTCTTT. This chain joins TRBV20-1 and TRBJ1-1, with D unclear. Trimming shortened V by 5 bases and J by 0 bases, and 4 bases separated the two germline ends. CDR1 is DFQATT, CDR2 SNEGSKA, per germline (reference sequence). The length of the CDR3 is 11 residues.